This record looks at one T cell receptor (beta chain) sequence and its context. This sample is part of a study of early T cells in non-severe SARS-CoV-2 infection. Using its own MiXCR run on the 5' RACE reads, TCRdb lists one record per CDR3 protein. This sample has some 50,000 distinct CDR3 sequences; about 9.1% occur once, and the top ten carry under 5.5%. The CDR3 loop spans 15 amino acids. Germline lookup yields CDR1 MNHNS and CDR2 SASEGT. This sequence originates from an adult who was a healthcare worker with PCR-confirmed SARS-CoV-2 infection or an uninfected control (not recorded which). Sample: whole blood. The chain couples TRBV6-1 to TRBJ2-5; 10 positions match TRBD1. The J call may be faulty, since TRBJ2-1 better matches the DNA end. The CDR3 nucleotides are TGTGCCAGCAGTGATTTGGGACAGGGGATGAAGACCCAGTTCTTC. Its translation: CASSDLGQGMKTQFF.